This TCR beta chain derives from a study of cytomegalovirus exposure and HLA in healthy donors. Findings and caveats of the study: A link between a missense DCLRE1C variant and TCR beta V- and J-gene trimming emerged from a later analysis. According to a later analysis, donors in an Asian-associated ancestry cluster reportedly had fewer N-insertions than the 666-donor mean.

The CDR3 runs 12 residues. Trimming removed 10 bases from V and 5 bases from J; junction bases left unmatched: 5. Looked up from germline, CDR1 is MNHNY and CDR2 is SVGAGI (reference sequence). PCR used 60 Vbeta primers and 13 Jbeta primers. Some clones are missing from TCRdb's copy, which holds only in-frame ones; the method was immunoSEQ multiplex PCR. The sample lists some 140,000 clones, around 77% seen once, with 1.2% in the top ten. Regarding this clone: Its antigen is not identified.

Sequencing was done on a sample of PBMCs. V gene TRBV6-6 combines with J gene TRBJ2-3, with 8 bases matching TRBD2. The TCR comes from a middle-aged man in good health and CMV-seronegative. The CDR3 nucleotides read TGTGCCACCGGACTAGCTAGAGATACGCAGTATTTT. This translates into CATGLARDTQYF.